The entry that follows covers one T cell receptor (beta chain) sequence. Its target is unknown. The data originate from a study of T cell responses to AZD1222 COVID-19 vaccine. Trimming removed 5 bases from V and 5 bases from J; junction bases left unmatched: 5. The CDR3 covers 13 residues. CDR1 and CDR2 from the germline V gene are LNHDA and SQIVND (reference sequence). The study, taken as a whole, reports: With two AZD1222 doses given, Spike-specific TCR breadth and depth both rose. Vaccine-related CD4 TCRs covered spike, predominating at 160-218 and 743-854. Among the donors, most were white British and more were female, and clonal diversity was possibly underestimated. A reported finding is that nearly half of spike-specific TCRs target unmutated variant regions.

Method: immunoSEQ multiplex PCR; TCRdb's copy keeps in-frame clones and lacks some. The sample carries 95,000 to 120,000 clones, around 88% recorded once. This rearrangement joins TRBV19 to TRBJ1-2; TRBD1 matches at 7 bases. The sample was peripheral blood, taken 28 days after the second AZD1222 dose. The sequence was collected from an adult who received the AZD1222 COVID-19 vaccine. The CDR3 spells CASSPGQRYGYTF. The CDR3, as DNA: TGTGCCAGTAGTCCGGGACAGCGGTATGGCTACACCTTC.